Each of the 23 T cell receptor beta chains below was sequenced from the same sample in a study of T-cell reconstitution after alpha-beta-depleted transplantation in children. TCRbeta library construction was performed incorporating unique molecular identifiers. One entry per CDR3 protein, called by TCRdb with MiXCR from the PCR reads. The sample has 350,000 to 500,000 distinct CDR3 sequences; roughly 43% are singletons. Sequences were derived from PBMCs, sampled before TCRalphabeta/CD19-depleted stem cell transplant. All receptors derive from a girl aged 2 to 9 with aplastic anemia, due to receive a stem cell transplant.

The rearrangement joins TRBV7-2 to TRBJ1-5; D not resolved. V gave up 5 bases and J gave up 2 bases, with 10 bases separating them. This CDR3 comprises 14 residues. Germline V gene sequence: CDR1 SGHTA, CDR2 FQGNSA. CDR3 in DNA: TGTGCCAGCAGCCTAATCGGGGGCAATCAGCCCCAGCATTTT. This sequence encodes CASSLIGGNQPQHF.

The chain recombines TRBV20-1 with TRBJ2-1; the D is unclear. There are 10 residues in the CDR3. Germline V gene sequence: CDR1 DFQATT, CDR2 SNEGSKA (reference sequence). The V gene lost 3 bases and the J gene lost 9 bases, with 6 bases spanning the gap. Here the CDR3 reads CSASDSEQFF. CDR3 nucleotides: TGCAGTGCTAGCGATAGTGAGCAGTTCTTC.

The CDR3 sequence is CSVVAGEGYEQYF. CDR3 in DNA: TGCAGCGTTGTAGCGGGAGAAGGCTACGAGCAGTACTTC. The chain uses TRBV29-1 and TRBJ2-7; 9 positions match TRBD2. CDR1 is SQVTM, CDR2 ANQGSEA, per germline. Trimming took 4 bases from V and 3 from J; bases not matched to a gene: 4. CDR3 size: 13 residues.

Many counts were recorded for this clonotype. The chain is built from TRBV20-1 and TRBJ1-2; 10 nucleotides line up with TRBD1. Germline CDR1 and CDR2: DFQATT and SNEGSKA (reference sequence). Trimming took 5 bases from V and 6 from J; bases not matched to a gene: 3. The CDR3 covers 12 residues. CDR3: CSADDRGHGYTF. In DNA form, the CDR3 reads TGCAGTGCTGATGACAGGGGGCATGGCTACACCTTC.

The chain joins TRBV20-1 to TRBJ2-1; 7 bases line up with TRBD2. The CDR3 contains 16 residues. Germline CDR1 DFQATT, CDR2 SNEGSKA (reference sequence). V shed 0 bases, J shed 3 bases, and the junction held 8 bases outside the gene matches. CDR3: CSARDGGGALYNEQFF. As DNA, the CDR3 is TGCAGTGCTAGAGATGGGGGGGGAGCCCTCTACAATGAGCAGTTCTTC.

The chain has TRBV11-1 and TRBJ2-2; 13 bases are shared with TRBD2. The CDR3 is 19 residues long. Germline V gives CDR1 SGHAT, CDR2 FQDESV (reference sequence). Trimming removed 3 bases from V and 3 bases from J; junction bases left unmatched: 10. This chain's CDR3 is CASSLFLTLAGGYTGELFF. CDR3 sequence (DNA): TGTGCCAGCAGCTTGTTCCTCACACTAGCGGGAGGGTACACCGGGGAGCTGTTTTTT.

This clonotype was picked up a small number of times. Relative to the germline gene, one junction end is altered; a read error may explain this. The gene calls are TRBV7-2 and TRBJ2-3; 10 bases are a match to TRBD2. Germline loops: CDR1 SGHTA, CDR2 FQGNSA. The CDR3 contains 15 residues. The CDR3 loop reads CASSAAGLATDTQYF. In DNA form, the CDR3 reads TGCGCCAGCAGCGCGGCGGGACTAGCGACAGATACGCAGTATTTT.

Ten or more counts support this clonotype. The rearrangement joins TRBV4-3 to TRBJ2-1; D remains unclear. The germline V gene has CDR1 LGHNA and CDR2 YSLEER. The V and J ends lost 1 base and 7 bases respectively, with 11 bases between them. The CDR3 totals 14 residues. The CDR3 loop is CASSQALDGNEQFF. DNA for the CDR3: TGCGCCAGCAGCCAAGCCCTAGATGGGAATGAGCAGTTCTTC.

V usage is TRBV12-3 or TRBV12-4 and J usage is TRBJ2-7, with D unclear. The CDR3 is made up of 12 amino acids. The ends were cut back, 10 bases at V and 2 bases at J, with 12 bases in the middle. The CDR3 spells CATPQLPYEQYF. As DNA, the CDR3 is TGTGCCACCCCACAACTGCCCTACGAGCAGTACTTC.

The CDR3 here is CASSQPVGGGQETQYF. The CDR3 region has the DNA TGCGCCAGCAGCCAACCTGTTGGAGGGGGGCAAGAGACCCAGTACTTC. The chain couples TRBV4-1 to TRBJ2-5; D tentatively reads TRBD1 or TRBD2 (6 bases each). Deletions cut 2 bases from V and 2 bases from J, with 15 bases between. CDR3 length: 16 amino acids. Germline V gene sequence: CDR1 MGHRA, CDR2 YSYEKL.

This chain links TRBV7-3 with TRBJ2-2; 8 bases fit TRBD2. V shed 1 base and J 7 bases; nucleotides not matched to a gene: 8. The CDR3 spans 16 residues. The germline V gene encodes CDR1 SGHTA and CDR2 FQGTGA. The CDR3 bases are TGTGCCAGCAGCTTAAAAAGCGGGAGCGGACACGGGGAGCTGTTTTTT. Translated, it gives CASSLKSGSGHGELFF.

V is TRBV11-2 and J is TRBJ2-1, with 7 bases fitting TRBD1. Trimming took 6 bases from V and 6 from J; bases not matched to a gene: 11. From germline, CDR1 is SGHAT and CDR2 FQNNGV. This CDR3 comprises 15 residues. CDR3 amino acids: CASSTGTVTLNEQFF. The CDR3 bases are TGTGCCAGCAGTACCGGGACAGTGACCCTCAATGAGCAGTTCTTC.

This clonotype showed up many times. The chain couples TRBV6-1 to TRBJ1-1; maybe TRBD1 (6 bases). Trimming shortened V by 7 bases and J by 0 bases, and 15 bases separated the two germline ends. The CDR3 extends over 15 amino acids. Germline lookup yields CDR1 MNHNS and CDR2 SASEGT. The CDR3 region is CASTRDISMNTEAFF. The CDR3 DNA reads TGTGCCAGCACTCGGGACATCAGCATGAACACTGAAGCTTTCTTT.

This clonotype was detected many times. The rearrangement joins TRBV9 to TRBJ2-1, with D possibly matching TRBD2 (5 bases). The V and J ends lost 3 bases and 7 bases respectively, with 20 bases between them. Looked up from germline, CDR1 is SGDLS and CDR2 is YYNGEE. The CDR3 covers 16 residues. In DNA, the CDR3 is TGTGCCAGCAGCGGAGGGTGGGAGAGGTTGAAGAATGAGCAGTTCTTC. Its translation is CASSGGWERLKNEQFF.

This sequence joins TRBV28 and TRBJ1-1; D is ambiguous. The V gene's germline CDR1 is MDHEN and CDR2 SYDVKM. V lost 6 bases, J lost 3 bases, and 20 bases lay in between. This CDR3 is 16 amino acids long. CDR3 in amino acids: CASSQPQSQSYTEAFF. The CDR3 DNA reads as TGTGCCAGCAGCCAGCCACAGTCCCAATCCTACACTGAAGCTTTCTTT. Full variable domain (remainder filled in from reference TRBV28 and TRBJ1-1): DVKVTQSSRYLVKRTGEKVFLECVQDMDHENMFWYRQDPGLGLRLIYFSYDVKMKEKGDIPEGYSVSREKKERFSLILESASTNQTSMYLCASSQPQSQSYTEAFFGQGTRLTVV.

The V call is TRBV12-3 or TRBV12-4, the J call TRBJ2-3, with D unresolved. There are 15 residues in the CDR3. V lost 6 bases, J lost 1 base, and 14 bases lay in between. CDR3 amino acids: CASSPPGTGTDTQYF. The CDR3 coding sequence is TGTGCCAGCAGCCCCCCCGGAACGGGCACAGATACGCAGTATTTT.

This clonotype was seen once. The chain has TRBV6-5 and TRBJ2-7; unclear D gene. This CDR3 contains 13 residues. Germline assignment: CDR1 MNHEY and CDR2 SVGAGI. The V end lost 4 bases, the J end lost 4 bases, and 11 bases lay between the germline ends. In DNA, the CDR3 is TGTGCCAGCAGTTCGGCGAGGCGGTACGAGCAGTACTTC. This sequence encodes CASSSARRYEQYF.

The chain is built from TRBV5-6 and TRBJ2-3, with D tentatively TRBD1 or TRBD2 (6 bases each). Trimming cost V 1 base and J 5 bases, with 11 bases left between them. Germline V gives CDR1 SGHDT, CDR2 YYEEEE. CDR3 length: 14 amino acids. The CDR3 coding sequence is TGTGCCAGCAGCTTGACAGGGAGGAAAGATACGCAGTATTTT. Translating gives CASSLTGRKDTQYF.

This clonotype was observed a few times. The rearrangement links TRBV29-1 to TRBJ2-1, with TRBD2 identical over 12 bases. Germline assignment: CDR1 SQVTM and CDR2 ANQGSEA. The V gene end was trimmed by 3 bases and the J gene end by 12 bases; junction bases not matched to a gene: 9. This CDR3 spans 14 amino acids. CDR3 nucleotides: TGCAGCGTTGAGGGACTAGCGGGCGGTGGGGGGCAGTTCTTC. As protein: CSVEGLAGGGGQFF.

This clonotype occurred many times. CDR3: CSVDFSGRRETQYF. The CDR3 DNA is TGCAGCGTTGATTTTAGCGGGAGACGCGAGACCCAGTACTTC. V usage is TRBV29-1 and J usage is TRBJ2-5, with TRBD2 matching over 9 bases. The CDR3 sequence is 14 residues long. V trimming: 3 bases; J trimming: 5 bases; junction bases outside the gene matches: 7. Germline lookup yields CDR1 SQVTM and CDR2 ANQGSEA.

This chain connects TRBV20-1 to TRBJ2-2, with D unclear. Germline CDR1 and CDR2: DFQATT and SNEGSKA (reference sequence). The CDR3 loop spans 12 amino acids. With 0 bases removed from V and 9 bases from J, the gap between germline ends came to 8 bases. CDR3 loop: CSARDPGRELFF. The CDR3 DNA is TGCAGTGCTAGAGATCCCGGACGGGAGCTGTTTTTT.

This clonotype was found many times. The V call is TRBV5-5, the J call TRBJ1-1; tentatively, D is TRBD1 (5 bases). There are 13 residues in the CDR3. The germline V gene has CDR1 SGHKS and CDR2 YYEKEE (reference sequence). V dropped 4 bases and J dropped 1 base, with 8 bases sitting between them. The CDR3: CASSAQANTEAFF. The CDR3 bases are TGTGCCAGCAGCGCACAGGCGAACACTGAAGCTTTCTTT.

CDR3 amino acids: CSVALDLRDTEAFF. The CDR3 DNA sequence: TGCAGCGTGGCCCTGGATCTTAGAGACACTGAAGCTTTCTTT. This rearrangement joins TRBV29-1 to TRBJ1-1; no reliable D call. The V gene lost 6 bases and the J gene lost 3 bases, with 17 bases spanning the gap. This CDR3 is built from 14 residues. Germline CDR1 is SQVTM and CDR2 is ANQGSEA.